The present entry profiles one T cell receptor (beta chain) with its context. The source of the sample is a study of shared clonotypes between healthy human individuals. Sequencing used immunoSEQ multiplex PCR; TCRdb keeps in-frame clones, though not all of them. The profile shows over 2 million clones, around 96% of them singletons. Naive CD8 populations comprised CD45RO-negative cells positively selected for CCR7, excluding terminally differentiated effector memory CD45RA+ cells. V was cut by 4 bases and J by 3 bases, with 16 bases left in between. The CDR3 runs to 16 residues. Germline-derived CDR1 and CDR2 are SGHRS and YFSETQ.

Input material: naive CD8+ T cells sorted from blood. The clonotype comes from a man between 18 and 29 years old in good health. The chain uses TRBV5-1 and TRBJ2-2; the D gene is possibly TRBD1 (6 bases). Here the CDR3 reads CASSRVEDRYTGELFF. The DNA for the CDR3 is TGCGCCAGCAGCAGGGTTGAAGACAGGTACACCGGGGAGCTGTTTTTT. The entire variable domain, with the rest obtained from reference TRBV5-1 and TRBJ2-2, is as follows: KAGVTQTPRYLIKTRGQQVTLSCSPISGHRSVSWYQQTPGQGLQFLFEYFSETQRNKGNFPGRFSGRQFSNSRSEMNVSTLELGDSALYLCASSRVEDRYTGELFFGEGSRLTVL.